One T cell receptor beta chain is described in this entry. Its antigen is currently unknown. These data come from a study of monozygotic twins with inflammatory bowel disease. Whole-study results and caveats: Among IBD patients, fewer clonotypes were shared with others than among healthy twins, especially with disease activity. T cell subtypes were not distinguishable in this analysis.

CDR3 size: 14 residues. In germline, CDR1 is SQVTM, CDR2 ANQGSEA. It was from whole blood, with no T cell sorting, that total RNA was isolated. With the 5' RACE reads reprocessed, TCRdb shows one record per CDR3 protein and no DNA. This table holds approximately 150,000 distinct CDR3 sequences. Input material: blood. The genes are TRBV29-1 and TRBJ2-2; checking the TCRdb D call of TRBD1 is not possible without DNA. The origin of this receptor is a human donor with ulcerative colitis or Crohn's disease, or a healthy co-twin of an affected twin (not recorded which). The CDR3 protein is CSVQGWRYTGELFF.